What follows are 2 T cell receptor beta chains derived from one specimen sequenced in a study of CD8 T cells in Susac syndrome. Reverse transcription of roughly 0.45 to 1 ug RNA was performed with random hexamers. TCRdb passed the immunoSEQ multiplex PCR reads through MiXCR, listing each CDR3 protein once. The sample includes about 150,000 distinct CDR3 sequences, 95% to 96% seen only once; the top ten take under 0.15%. The sequenced sample consisted of CD8+ T cells from PBMCs. The receptors here all came from a human donor with multiple sclerosis.

V is TRBV4-1 and J is TRBJ1-3, with D possibly matching TRBD1 (5 bases). This CDR3 is built from 16 residues. V lost 3 bases, J lost 0 bases, and 12 bases lay in between. In germline, CDR1 is MGHRA, CDR2 YSYEKL. The CDR3 spells CASSHPGRSSGNTIYF. For the CDR3, the DNA is TGCGCCAGCAGCCATCCGGGACGGTCCTCTGGAAACACCATATATTTT.

V gene TRBV5-6 combines with J gene TRBJ2-7; the match to TRBD1 covers 9 bases. Germline CDR1 is SGHDT and CDR2 is YYEEEE. The CDR3 is made up of 16 amino acids. The V gene end was trimmed by 6 bases and the J gene end by 1 base; junction bases not matched to a gene: 11. CDR3 loop: CASNRRGTGPSYEQYV. For the CDR3, the DNA is TGTGCCAGCAATCGGAGGGGGACAGGGCCTTCCTACGAGCAGTACGTC.